This T cell receptor beta chain was sequenced during a study of blood T cell repertoires in COVID-19. Study-wide context: T cells, B-cell-depleted T cells, or PBMCs supplied cDNA or gDNA.

TCRdb's table, derived via immunoSEQ multiplex PCR, lists solely in-frame clones and lacks some. The sample lists fewer than 75,000 clones, approximately 92% occurring once. With 3 bases removed from V and 1 base from J, the gap between germline ends came to 9 bases. The CDR3 totals 14 residues. Germline V gene sequence: CDR1 SEHNR, CDR2 FQNEAQ (reference sequence). The rearrangement uses TRBV7-9 and TRBJ1-2; possibly TRBD1 for D (5 bases). The sequencing input was peripheral blood. The clonotype was recovered from a man aged 45-65 years with active COVID-19. The CDR3 reads CASSLGGGNYGYTF. The CDR3 DNA follows: TGTGCCAGCAGCTTGGGGGGAGGTAACTATGGCTACACCTTC.